What follows are 12 T cell receptor beta chains derived from one specimen sequenced in a study of PD-L1 blockade in urothelial cancer. TCRdb keeps only in-frame clones here, not all; method: immunoSEQ multiplex PCR. The table records 75,000 to 100,000 clones, around four fifths of them present only once. As to time point: peripheral blood 6 weeks after treatment start. The specimen was PBMCs, collected around atezolizumab (anti-PD-L1) treatment. The receptor source for this set is a man between 70 and 80 years old with urothelial cancer.

CDR3 loop: CAWSVAGAYEQYF. As DNA, the CDR3 is TGTGCCTGGAGTGTAGCGGGAGCCTACGAGCAGTACTTC. The V gene is TRBV30, the J gene TRBJ2-7, with 8 nucleotides matching TRBD2. The CDR3 covers 13 residues. The germline gives CDR1 GTSNPN, CDR2 SVGIG (reference sequence). The V and J ends lost 0 bases and 2 bases, in that order; junction bases with no gene match: 0.

The chain recombines TRBV19 with TRBJ1-3, with D possibly being TRBD1 (5 bases). CDR3 length: 16 amino acids. Per the germline V gene, CDR1 is LNHDA and CDR2 is SQIVND (reference sequence). V lost 7 bases and J lost 6, with 22 bases in between. The CDR3 DNA follows: TGTGCCAGTACCACTACAGGCCAGCGTCGGGCAAACACCATATATTTT. Protein product: CASTTTGQRRANTIYF.

This clone was picked up a small number of times. V usage is TRBV5-6 and J usage is TRBJ1-2; the D gene is possibly TRBD1 (6 bases). From germline, CDR1 is SGHDT and CDR2 YYEEEE. The CDR3 length is 14 residues. Trimming shortened V by 3 bases and J by 0 bases, and 9 bases separated the two germline ends. In DNA form, the CDR3 reads TGTGCCAGCAGCTCCCGGGACACTAACTATGGCTACACCTTC. Its translation is CASSSRDTNYGYTF. Drawing the rest from reference TRBV5-6 and TRBJ1-2, the complete variable domain is DAGVTQSPTHLIKTRGQQVTLRCSPKSGHDTVSWYQQALGQGPQFIFQYYEEEERQRGNFPDRFSGHQFPNYSSELNVNALLLGDSALYLCASSSRDTNYGYTFGSGTRLTVV.

The V call is TRBV6-5, the J call TRBJ2-1; D is possibly TRBD2 (5 bases). Germline assignment: CDR1 MNHEY and CDR2 SVGAGI. Trimming shortened V by 6 bases and J by 0 bases, and 12 bases separated the two germline ends. The CDR3 covers 15 residues. Here the CDR3 DNA reads TGTGCCAGCAGACACCCGGGAAGCTCCTACAATGAGCAGTTCTTC. This encodes CASRHPGSSYNEQFF.

This CDR3 reads CASSRTIYNEQFF. Written as DNA, the CDR3 is TGTGCCAGCAGCCGGACTATCTACAATGAGCAGTTCTTC. The chain combines TRBV5-4 with TRBJ2-1, with D perhaps matching TRBD2 (6 bases). Trimming pared 4 bases from V and 3 bases from J, leaving 8 bases between. The CDR3 is 13 amino acids. The germline gives CDR1 SGHNT, CDR2 YYREEE (reference sequence).

This chain uses TRBV7-2 with TRBJ1-5; D is perhaps TRBD1 (6 bases). V was cut by 5 bases and J by 5 bases, with 13 bases left in between. The CDR3 sequence is 14 residues long. Per the germline V gene, CDR1 is SGHTA and CDR2 is FQGNSA. CDR3: CASSPTAGDQPQHF. In nucleotides, the CDR3 is TGTGCCAGCAGCCCTACGGCAGGGGATCAGCCCCAGCATTTT.

This chain links TRBV7-9 with TRBJ1-1, with 8 bases identical to TRBD1. Unmatched junction bases numbered 7, after V lost 5 bases and J lost 5 bases. The CDR3 length is 14 residues. The V gene's germline CDR1 is SEHNR and CDR2 FQNEAQ (reference sequence). CDR3 sequence reads: CASSATGAGTEAFF. The CDR3, as DNA: TGTGCCAGCAGCGCGACAGGGGCCGGAACTGAAGCTTTCTTT.

The gene calls are TRBV28 and TRBJ1-1, with D perhaps TRBD1 (6 bases). V was cut by 5 bases and J by 0 bases, with 7 bases left in between. The V gene's germline CDR1 is MDHEN and CDR2 SYDVKM. The CDR3 consists of 13 residues. The CDR3 is CASSGQLNTEAFF. CDR3 DNA: TGTGCCAGCAGTGGACAGTTGAACACTGAAGCTTTCTTT.

The chain joins TRBV5-1 to TRBJ2-3, with D possibly matching TRBD1 (5 bases). The CDR3 is 15 amino acids. Per germline, CDR1 SGHRS and CDR2 YFSETQ. V lost 0 bases to trimming and J lost 2 bases, with 10 bases between them. The CDR3 is CASSLAGQVTDTQYF. The CDR3 DNA follows: TGCGCCAGCAGCTTGGCCGGACAAGTCACAGATACGCAGTATTTT.

J is TRBJ2-3 and V is TRBV12-5; 7 nucleotides line up with TRBD2. From germline, CDR1 is LGHNT and CDR2 FRNRAP. Unmatched junction bases numbered 0, after V lost 3 bases and J lost 6 bases. The length of the CDR3 is 12 residues. CDR3 sequence (DNA): TGTGCTAGTGGTTTCGGGGGGGATACGCAGTATTTT. This translates into CASGFGGDTQYF.

V gene TRBV5-1 combines with J gene TRBJ2-7; 11 bases are a match to TRBD1. The ends lost 0 bases at V and 7 bases at J; junction bases unmatched: 6. The CDR3 is made up of 15 amino acids. The germline CDR1 and CDR2 sequences are SGHRS and YFSETQ. CDR3 nucleotides: TGCGCCAGCAGCTTGGGGACAGGGGGCTTTGGGGAGCAGTACTTC. It encodes CASSLGTGGFGEQYF.

The rearrangement links TRBV5-1 to TRBJ1-3; 7 positions agree with TRBD1. This CDR3 comprises 16 residues. Germline loops: CDR1 SGHRS, CDR2 YFSETQ. Losses at the gene ends were 3 bases for V and 2 bases for J; bases not matched to a gene: 8. CDR3 protein: CASSSPEQGPGNTIYF. CDR3 coding DNA: TGCGCCAGCAGCTCGCCAGAACAGGGGCCTGGAAACACCATATATTTT.